This T cell receptor beta chain is drawn from a study of blood T cell repertoires in COVID-19. In the source study's methods: Amplified reference gene primers provided the basis for estimating nucleated cell counts. The protocol was immunoSEQ multiplex PCR, while the TCRdb copy is restricted to in-frame clones and leaves out a portion. V, J and clone size reflect that table, while D and trimming were determined from the DNA. The sample yields tens of thousands of clones, approximately 90% seen once. The CDR3 is 11 residues long. V lost 6 bases, J lost 5 bases, and 4 bases lay in between. Germline V gene sequence: CDR1 MNHEY, CDR2 SMNVEV (reference sequence).

This clonotype originated in a human donor in a cohort sampled during active COVID-19. This rearrangement joins TRBV27 to TRBJ2-2; D is unresolved. Sequenced material: peripheral blood. The CDR3 DNA reads as TGTGCCAGCAGACTGACCGGGGAGCTGTTTTTT. Translating it yields CASRLTGELFF.